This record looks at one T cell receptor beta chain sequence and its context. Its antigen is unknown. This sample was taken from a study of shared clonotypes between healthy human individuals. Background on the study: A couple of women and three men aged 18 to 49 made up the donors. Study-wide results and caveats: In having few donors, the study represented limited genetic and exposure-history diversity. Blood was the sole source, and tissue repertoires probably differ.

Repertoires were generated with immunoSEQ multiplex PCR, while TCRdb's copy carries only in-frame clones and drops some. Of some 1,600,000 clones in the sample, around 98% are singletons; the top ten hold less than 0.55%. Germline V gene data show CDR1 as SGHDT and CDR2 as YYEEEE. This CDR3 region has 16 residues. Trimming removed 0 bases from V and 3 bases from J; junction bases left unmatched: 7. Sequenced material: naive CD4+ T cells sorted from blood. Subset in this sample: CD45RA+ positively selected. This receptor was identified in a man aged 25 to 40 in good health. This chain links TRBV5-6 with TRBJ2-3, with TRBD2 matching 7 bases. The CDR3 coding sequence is TGTGCCAGCAGCTTGGTGGCGGGAGTAGGGACAGATACGCAGTATTTT. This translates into CASSLVAGVGTDTQYF.